Shown below are 13 T cell receptor beta chains from a single sample sequenced in a study of T cells in Graves' hyperthyroidism and ophthalmopathy. Researchers took RNA transcripts and amplified the TCR beta CDR3 regions from them. The study used the HTBI primer set for a first-round RT-PCR of the TCR CDR3. From the multiplex PCR reads, TCRdb called clonotypes with MiXCR, one entry per CDR3 protein. This sample has about 350,000 distinct CDR3 sequences, with about 15% found just once. Sequenced: blood. The origin of the receptors is a woman aged 25 to 45 with Graves' hyperthyroidism that later progressed to Graves' ophthalmopathy.

In regard to this clonotype: This may be a read error: a much more frequent sequence differs by one nucleotide. The gene calls are TRBV18 and TRBJ2-5; tentative D call: TRBD1 (5 bases). Trimming cost V 5 bases and J 4 bases, with 11 bases left between them. From germline, CDR1 is KGHSH and CDR2 LQKENI. The CDR3 contains 13 residues. Written as DNA, the CDR3 is TGTGCCAGCTCAACCGACAGTAGAGAGACCCAGTACTTC. It translates to CASSTDSRETQYF.

This clonotype has ten or more counts. The genes are TRBV29-1 and TRBJ2-2; D gene uncertain. The germline V and J ends were trimmed by 3 bases and 8 bases, with 10 bases remaining between them. The V gene's germline CDR1 is SQVTM and CDR2 ANQGSEA. The CDR3 has 12 amino acids. CDR3 DNA sequence: TGCAGCGTTGATGCTCGCGGAGGGGAGCTGTTTTTT. Encoded protein: CSVDARGGELFF.

This clonotype showed up many times. This chain connects TRBV9 to TRBJ2-1, with D unresolved. The V end was cut by 6 bases, the J end by 9 bases, with 16 bases between. The CDR3 contains 13 residues. CDR1 SGDLS and CDR2 YYNGEE come from the germline V gene. CDR3 loop: CASTPEPFGEQFF. CDR3 coding DNA: TGTGCCAGCACCCCTGAGCCCTTTGGTGAGCAGTTCTTC.

DNA of the CDR3: TGCGCCAGCAGCCAAAGTTTCGGGGGTTCTCAGCCCCAGCATTTT. Translated: CASSQSFGGSQPQHF. The rearrangement joins TRBV4-1 to TRBJ1-5; maybe TRBD1 (5 bases). V shed 2 bases and J shed 6 bases, with 14 bases lying between them. CDR3 size: 15 residues. The V gene's germline CDR1 is MGHRA and CDR2 YSYEKL.

In its sample, this clonotype was seen many times. The chain carries TRBV4-1 and TRBJ2-5; D not resolved. The CDR3 is made up of 12 amino acids. V lost 2 bases and J 4 bases, leaving 5 bases between the germline ends. Germline CDR1 MGHRA, CDR2 YSYEKL. This CDR3 is CASSQPRETQYF. DNA for the CDR3: TGCGCCAGCAGCCAACCCAGAGAGACCCAGTACTTC.

This clonotype was counted at least ten times. The chain recombines TRBV20-1 with TRBJ1-2; D is ambiguous. The V end was cut by 8 bases, the J end by 1 base, with 14 bases between. The CDR3 covers 13 residues. Germline CDR1 is DFQATT and CDR2 is SNEGSKA (reference sequence). DNA for the CDR3: TGCAGTCCTGGCGGGAATATTAACTATGGCTACACCTTC. This sequence encodes CSPGGNINYGYTF.

This clonotype occurred many times. The V call is TRBV7-9, the J call TRBJ2-2; no reliable D call. The germline V and J ends were trimmed by 6 bases and 3 bases, with 8 bases remaining between them. CDR1 is SEHNR and CDR2 is FQNEAQ in the germline V gene (reference sequence). The CDR3 spans 13 residues. The CDR3 DNA reads as TGTGCCAGCAGATATACGTACACCGGGGAGCTGTTTTTT. It yields the protein CASRYTYTGELFF.

This clonotype occurred many times. The gene calls are TRBV7-9 and TRBJ2-1; possibly TRBD1 or TRBD2 for D (5 bases each). Looked up from germline, CDR1 is SEHNR and CDR2 is FQNEAQ (reference sequence). V gave up 0 bases and J gave up 1 base, with 7 bases separating them. This CDR3 contains 15 residues. The CDR3 DNA reads as TGTGCCAGCAGCTTAGCTTGGGGGTCCTACAATGAGCAGTTCTTC. This encodes CASSLAWGSYNEQFF. The entire variable domain, with the rest obtained from reference TRBV7-9 and TRBJ2-1, is as follows: DTGVSQNPRHKITKRGQNVTFRCDPISEHNRLYWYRQTLGQGPEFLTYFQNEAQLEKSRLLSDRFSAERPKGSFSTLEIQRTEQGDSAMYLCASSLAWGSYNEQFFGPGTRLTVL.

This clonotype was detected many times. V usage is TRBV7-9 and J usage is TRBJ2-7; D is undetermined. From germline, CDR1 is SEHNR and CDR2 FQNEAQ (reference sequence). This CDR3 is built from 13 residues. V was shortened by 1 base and J by 1 base, with 5 bases between the two germline ends. The CDR3 DNA sequence: TGTGCCAGCAGCTTAGATAGGTCCTACGAGCAGTACTTC. Residues: CASSLDRSYEQYF.

The genes are TRBV18 and TRBJ1-1, with D possibly TRBD1 on 5 matching bases. The CDR3 extends over 13 amino acids. The germline V gene encodes CDR1 KGHSH and CDR2 LQKENI. Trimming removed 8 bases at V and 1 base at J, with 11 bases between. The CDR3 nucleotides are TGTGCCAGCACGGAGACAGCGAACACTGAAGCTTTCTTT. This encodes CASTETANTEAFF. The full variable domain, its missing parts supplied by reference TRBV18 and TRBJ1-1, is NAGVMQNPRHLVRRRGQEARLRCSPMKGHSHVYWYRQLPEEGLKFMVYLQKENIIDESGMPKERFSAEFPKEGPSILRIQQVVRGDSAAYFCASTETANTEAFFGQGTRLTVV.

This clonotype was observed at least ten times. The chain couples TRBV19 to TRBJ1-5, with D unclear. The CDR3 is 12 residues long. V lost 7 bases and J 6 bases, leaving 10 bases between the germline ends. CDR1 LNHDA and CDR2 SQIVND come from the germline V gene (reference sequence). CDR3 coding DNA: TGTGCCAGTAAAGGCGAACTTCAGCCCCAGCATTTT. It is translated as CASKGELQPQHF.

This clonotype was counted many times. The chain joins TRBV12-3 or TRBV12-4 to TRBJ2-2; possible D gene TRBD1, 6 bases. The CDR3 totals 23 residues. The ends were cut back, 6 bases at V and 6 bases at J, with 41 bases in the middle. CDR3 DNA sequence: TGTGCCAGCAGCCGCGTTCCTTTCGGAGAGTGGGGGCCATCAAACTCTTCAGCCGGGGAGCTGTTTTTT. Translation: CASSRVPFGEWGPSNSSAGELFF.

This clonotype was observed a few times. The chain carries TRBV4-1 and TRBJ2-2, with D perhaps matching TRBD2 (5 bases). In germline, CDR1 is MGHRA, CDR2 YSYEKL. CDR3 length equals 15 residues. V was pared by 3 bases and J by 0 bases, with 8 bases between. The CDR3 region is CASSQVLANTGELFF. The CDR3 bases are TGCGCCAGCAGCCAGGTACTAGCGAACACCGGGGAGCTGTTTTTT.